The 8 T cell receptor beta chains presented below share a single source sample, sequenced in a study of blood T cell repertoires in COVID-19. Sequencing used immunoSEQ multiplex PCR; TCRdb keeps in-frame clones, though not all of them. The sample has a few hundred thousand clones, over 85% seen once. Input material: peripheral blood. The receptors here all came from a woman in her 30s with COVID-19, enrolled during active disease.

The chain carries TRBV5-1 and TRBJ2-3; 8 positions agree with TRBD2. The V gene end was trimmed by 4 bases and the J gene end by 3 bases; junction bases not matched to a gene: 19. This CDR3 contains 19 residues. The germline V gene has CDR1 SGHRS and CDR2 YFSETQ. The CDR3 DNA reads TGCGCCAGCAGCGGGTACGCTAGCGGGCCCCTACGTAGGACAGATACGCAGTATTTT. This sequence encodes CASSGYASGPLRRTDTQYF. Full variable domain (rest looked up from reference TRBV5-1 and TRBJ2-3): KAGVTQTPRYLIKTRGQQVTLSCSPISGHRSVSWYQQTPGQGLQFLFEYFSETQRNKGNFPGRFSGRQFSNSRSEMNVSTLELGDSALYLCASSGYASGPLRRTDTQYFGPGTRLTVL.

The rearrangement links TRBV2 to TRBJ1-1; 7 bases are a match to TRBD1. The CDR3 sequence is 15 residues long. Germline V gene lookup returns CDR1 SNHLY and CDR2 FYNNEI. The V and J ends lost 6 bases and 1 base, in that order; junction bases with no gene match: 8. CDR3 sequence reads: CASRLGTATNTEAFF. The CDR3, as DNA: TGTGCCAGCAGACTCGGGACAGCCACGAACACTGAAGCTTTCTTT. The variable domain in full, completed from reference TRBV2 and TRBJ1-1, reads EPEVTQTPSHQVTQMGQEVILRCVPISNHLYFYWYRQILGQKVEFLVSFYNNEISEKSEIFDDQFSVERPDGSNFTLKIRSTKLEDSAMYFCASRLGTATNTEAFFGQGTRLTVV.

The rearrangement uses TRBV7-2 and TRBJ1-1; tentatively, D is TRBD1 (6 bases). Germline CDR1 SGHTA, CDR2 FQGNSA. The length of the CDR3 is 14 residues. Trimming cost V 1 base and J 5 bases, with 11 bases left between them. The CDR3 DNA reads TGTGCCAGCAGCTTAGGAGGGGGAAGGACTGAAGCTTTCTTT. Amino acid sequence: CASSLGGGRTEAFF.

This clone was detected many times. J is TRBJ2-3 and V is TRBV7-9; D possibly corresponds to TRBD1 (5 bases). The V gene lost 5 bases and the J gene lost 3 bases, with 21 bases spanning the gap. The CDR3 extends over 17 amino acids. Germline V gene lookup returns CDR1 SEHNR and CDR2 FQNEAQ (reference sequence). The CDR3 region is CASSPGSGHRATDTQYF. The CDR3 bases are TGTGCCAGCAGCCCCGGGTCCGGACATAGAGCAACAGATACGCAGTATTTT.

The rearrangement uses TRBV23-1 and TRBJ2-1, with 8 bases identical to TRBD2. TRBV23-1 counts as an open reading frame of uncertain function. This CDR3 comprises 15 residues. J was trimmed by 6 bases and V by 3 bases; bases with no gene match: 7. CDR3 coding DNA: TGCGCCAGCAGTCATTACGCCGGGACTAGCAATGAGCAGTTCTTC. It yields the protein CASSHYAGTSNEQFF.

V usage is TRBV9 and J usage is TRBJ1-1; 7 positions match TRBD1. Looked up from germline, CDR1 is SGDLS and CDR2 is YYNGEE. The CDR3 runs 14 residues. V lost 2 bases to trimming and J lost 3 bases; unmatched junction nucleotides: 4. CDR3 nucleotides: TGTGCCAGCAGCGTGGGACAGACATACACTGAAGCTTTCTTT. Its translation is CASSVGQTYTEAFF.

This sequence joins TRBV7-2 and TRBJ2-3; D is unresolved. Germline V gene sequence: CDR1 SGHTA, CDR2 FQGNSA. CDR3 length: 14 amino acids. V was cut by 1 base and J by 2 bases, with 7 bases left in between. This chain's CDR3 is CASSLEQFTDTQYF. In DNA, the CDR3 is TGTGCCAGCAGCTTAGAACAGTTCACAGATACGCAGTATTTT.

This rearrangement joins TRBV19 to TRBJ1-3; D gene unclear. The CDR3 runs 13 residues. The V and J ends lost 7 bases and 2 bases respectively, with 9 bases between them. Germline V gene lookup returns CDR1 LNHDA and CDR2 SQIVND (reference sequence). The CDR3 region has the DNA TGTGCCAGTACAAGCGTGACTGGAAACACCATATATTTT. Protein product: CASTSVTGNTIYF.